This entry lists 16 T cell receptor beta chains sequenced from one sample in a study of blood T cell repertoires in COVID-19. Assay used: immunoSEQ multiplex PCR; TCRdb lists only in-frame clones, some missing. The sample includes approximately 450,000 clones, roughly 91% of them seen just once. The sequencing sample was made of peripheral blood. All receptors derive from a woman in her twenties or thirties with acute or convalescent COVID-19.

The chain has TRBV29-1 and TRBJ2-3, with D perhaps TRBD2 (6 bases). Trimming removed 3 bases from V and 4 bases from J, with 8 bases in between. Germline CDR1 is SQVTM and CDR2 is ANQGSEA. CDR3 size: 12 residues. The CDR3 spells CSVETGADTQYF. The CDR3 DNA follows: TGCAGCGTTGAGACGGGGGCAGATACGCAGTATTTT.

The CDR3 DNA sequence: TGTGCCAGCAGCCAAACTAGCGGGGGGTCCTACAATGAGCAGTTCTTC. This translates into CASSQTSGGSYNEQFF. The chain has TRBV3-1 (or the pseudogene TRBV3-2) and TRBJ2-1; 12 nucleotides align to TRBD2. Germline V CDR1 and CDR2: LGHDT, YNNKEL (reference sequence). J gave up 1 base and V 2 bases, and 0 bases lay outside the gene matches. CDR3 length equals 16 residues.

In its sample, this clone was seen once. The DNA for the CDR3 is TGCGCCAGCAGCCAAGATGCGGGAACCTACACAGATACGCAGTATTTT. Residues: CASSQDAGTYTDTQYF. The chain links TRBV4-1 to TRBJ2-3, with D possibly matching TRBD2 (6 bases). Germline V CDR1 and CDR2: MGHRA, YSYEKL. The CDR3 runs 16 residues. V was cut by 0 bases and J by 2 bases, with 12 bases left in between.

The chain has TRBV5-1 and TRBJ2-5, with 12 bases identical to TRBD2. CDR1 and CDR2 (germline): SGHRS, YFSETQ. CDR3 length: 15 amino acids. The V gene end was trimmed by 5 bases and the J gene end by 6 bases; junction bases not matched to a gene: 8. CDR3 nucleotide sequence: TGCGCCAGCAGACTCCTAGCGGGGGGGCAAAAGACCCAGTACTTC. As protein: CASRLLAGGQKTQYF.

This chain links TRBV14 with TRBJ1-1, with D uncertain. Trimming pared 0 bases from V and 9 bases from J, leaving 11 bases between. CDR1 and CDR2 from the germline V gene are SGHDN and FVKESK. CDR3 length: 13 amino acids. This CDR3 is CASSQDLVTQAFF. The DNA for the CDR3 is TGTGCCAGCAGCCAAGATTTGGTTACACAAGCTTTCTTT.

This chain uses TRBV28 with TRBJ1-2; D unresolved. The CDR3 covers 14 residues. Germline assignment: CDR1 MDHEN and CDR2 SYDVKM. Trimming left V 2 bases short and J 4 bases short, with 11 bases between. The CDR3 is CASSLDSISYGYTF. The CDR3 DNA is TGTGCCAGCAGTTTAGATTCGATTAGCTATGGCTACACCTTC.

The genes are TRBV3-1 (or the pseudogene TRBV3-2) and TRBJ1-2; 9 bases fit TRBD1. The germline V gene encodes CDR1 LGHDT and CDR2 YNNKEL (reference sequence). V shed 0 bases and J 8 bases; nucleotides not matched to a gene: 7. The CDR3 spans 15 residues. This CDR3 is CASSQDGDRVWGYTF. CDR3 DNA: TGTGCCAGCAGCCAAGACGGGGACAGGGTTTGGGGCTACACCTTC.

The V call is TRBV6-1, the J call TRBJ2-5; possibly TRBD2 for D (5 bases). Per the germline V gene, CDR1 is MNHNS and CDR2 is SASEGT. This CDR3 is 14 amino acids long. With 2 bases removed from V and 7 bases from J, the gap between germline ends came to 14 bases. The CDR3 here is CASSETLTKGTQYF. In DNA form, the CDR3 reads TGTGCCAGCAGTGAAACTTTGACTAAGGGGACCCAGTACTTC.

The chain couples TRBV18 to TRBJ1-2, with 7 bases matching TRBD1. The CDR3 is 13 amino acids. Trimming cost V 2 bases and J 5 bases; bases outside gene matches: 2. Germline V lookup: CDR1 KGHSH, CDR2 LQKENI. This CDR3 is CASSPATGYGYTF. The CDR3 DNA is TGTGCCAGCTCACCAGCGACAGGGTATGGCTACACCTTC.

The chain links TRBV2 to TRBJ1-2; TRBD1 aligns across 8 bases. V was pared by 0 bases and J by 8 bases, with 8 bases of the junction left unmatched. The CDR3 runs 15 residues. Per germline, CDR1 SNHLY and CDR2 FYNNEI. The CDR3 sequence: CASSEATRTGSGYTF. CDR3 DNA: TGTGCCAGCAGTGAAGCGACTCGGACAGGGAGCGGCTACACCTTC.

This clone occurred a few times. This sequence joins TRBV6-2 or TRBV6-3 and TRBJ2-7; no reliable D call. The CDR3 runs to 12 residues. CDR1 MNHEY and CDR2 SVGEGT come from the germline V gene. The V and J ends lost 2 bases and 5 bases respectively, with 7 bases between them. The DNA for the CDR3 is TGTGCCAGCAGTTACAGGCAGGACGAGCAGTACTTC. This gives the protein CASSYRQDEQYF.

The V call is TRBV7-2, the J call TRBJ1-5; D is uncertain. There are 16 residues in the CDR3. Trimming removed 6 bases from V and 3 bases from J, with 18 bases in between. Per germline, CDR1 SGHTA and CDR2 FQGNSA. Here the CDR3 DNA reads TGTGCCAGCAGTCCTTACCGCACAGTGAACAATCAGCCCCAGCATTTT. Its protein is CASSPYRTVNNQPQHF.

This chain links TRBV5-6 with TRBJ2-6; D possibly corresponds to TRBD2 (6 bases). This CDR3 is 16 amino acids long. Trimming took 6 bases from V and 0 from J, leaving 13 bases between them. Germline V gene sequence: CDR1 SGHDT, CDR2 YYEEEE. As DNA, the CDR3 is TGTGCCAGCATGGAGGGAATACCCTCTGGGGCCAACGTCCTGACTTTC. Protein sequence: CASMEGIPSGANVLTF.

The genes are TRBV7-9 and TRBJ1-1; D remains unclear. There are 12 residues in the CDR3. V lost 6 bases and J lost 1, with 6 bases in between. The germline gives CDR1 SEHNR, CDR2 FQNEAQ (reference sequence). The chain's CDR3 is CASRRGNTEAFF. The CDR3 DNA follows: TGTGCCAGCAGACGCGGGAACACTGAAGCTTTCTTT.

The chain carries TRBV2 and TRBJ2-7, with D possibly being TRBD1 (6 bases). CDR1 and CDR2 (germline): SNHLY, FYNNEI. The CDR3 length is 13 residues. V lost 6 bases and J lost 0, with 9 bases in between. As DNA, the CDR3 is TGTGCCAGCAGGCCGGACAGCTCCTACGAGCAGTACTTC. As protein: CASRPDSSYEQYF.

This clone was recorded a few times. V usage is TRBV10-2 and J usage is TRBJ1-1; D is possibly TRBD1 (6 bases). The length of the CDR3 is 13 residues. The germline V gene encodes CDR1 WSHSY and CDR2 SAAADI. Trimming took off 10 bases at V and 10 bases at J, with 22 bases between the two ends. CDR3 region: CATGAFGGGPAFF. The CDR3 DNA sequence: TGCGCCACGGGAGCGTTCGGGGGGGGGCCAGCTTTCTTT.